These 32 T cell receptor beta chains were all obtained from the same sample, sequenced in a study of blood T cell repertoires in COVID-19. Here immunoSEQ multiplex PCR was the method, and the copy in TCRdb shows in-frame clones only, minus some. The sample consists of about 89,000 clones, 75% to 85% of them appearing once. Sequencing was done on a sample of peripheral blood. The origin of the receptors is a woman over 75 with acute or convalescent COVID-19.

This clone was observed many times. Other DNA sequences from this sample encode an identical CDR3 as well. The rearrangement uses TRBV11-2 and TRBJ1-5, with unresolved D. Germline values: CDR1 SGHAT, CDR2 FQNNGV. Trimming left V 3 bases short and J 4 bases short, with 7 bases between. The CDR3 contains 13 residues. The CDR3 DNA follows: TGTGCCAGCAGCTTGACACAGAATCAGCCCCAGCATTTT. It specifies CASSLTQNQPQHF.

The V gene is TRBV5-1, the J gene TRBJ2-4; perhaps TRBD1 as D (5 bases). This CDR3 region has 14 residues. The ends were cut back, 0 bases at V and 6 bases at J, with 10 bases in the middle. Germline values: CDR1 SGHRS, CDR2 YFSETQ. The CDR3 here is CASSLAGLGNIQYF. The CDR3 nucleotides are TGCGCCAGCAGCTTGGCAGGGTTAGGAAACATTCAGTACTTC. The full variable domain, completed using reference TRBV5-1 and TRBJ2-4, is KAGVTQTPRYLIKTRGQQVTLSCSPISGHRSVSWYQQTPGQGLQFLFEYFSETQRNKGNFPGRFSGRQFSNSRSEMNVSTLELGDSALYLCASSLAGLGNIQYFGAGTRLSVL.

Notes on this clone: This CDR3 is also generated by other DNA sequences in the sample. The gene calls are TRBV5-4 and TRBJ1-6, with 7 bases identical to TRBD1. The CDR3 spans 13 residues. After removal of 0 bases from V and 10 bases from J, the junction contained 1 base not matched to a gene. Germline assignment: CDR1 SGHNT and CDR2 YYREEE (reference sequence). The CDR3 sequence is CASSLEGGSPLHF. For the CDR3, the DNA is TGTGCCAGCAGCTTGGAAGGGGGCTCACCCCTCCACTTT. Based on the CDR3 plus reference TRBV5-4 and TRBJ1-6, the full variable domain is ETGVTQSPTHLIKTRGQQVTLRCSSQSGHNTVSWYQQALGQGPQFIFQYYREEENGRGNFPPRFSGLQFPNYSSELNVNALELDDSALYLCASSLEGGSPLHFGNGTRLTVT.

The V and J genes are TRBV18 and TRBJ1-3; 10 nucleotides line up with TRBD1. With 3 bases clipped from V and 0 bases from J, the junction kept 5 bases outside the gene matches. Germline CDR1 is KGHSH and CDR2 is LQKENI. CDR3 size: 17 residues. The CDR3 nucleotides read TGTGCCAGCTCACCTAGGACAGGGGGACTCTCTGGAAACACCATATATTTT. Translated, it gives CASSPRTGGLSGNTIYF.

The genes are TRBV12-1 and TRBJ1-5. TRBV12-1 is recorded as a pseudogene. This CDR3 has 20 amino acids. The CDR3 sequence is CASSPDLLIPMPEANQPQHF. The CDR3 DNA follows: TGTGCCAGCAGCCCTGACTTGCTTATTCCCATGCCAGAGGCCAATCAGCCCCAGCATTTT.

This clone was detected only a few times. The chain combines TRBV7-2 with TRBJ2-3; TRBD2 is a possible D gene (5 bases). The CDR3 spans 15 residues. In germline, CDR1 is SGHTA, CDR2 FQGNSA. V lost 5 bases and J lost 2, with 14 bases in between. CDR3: CASSPQWESTDTQYF. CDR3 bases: TGTGCCAGCAGCCCCCAGTGGGAGTCCACAGATACGCAGTATTTT.

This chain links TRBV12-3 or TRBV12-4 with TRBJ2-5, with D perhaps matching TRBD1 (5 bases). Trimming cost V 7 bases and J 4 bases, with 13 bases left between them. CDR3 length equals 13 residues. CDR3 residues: CASNHRQGETQYF. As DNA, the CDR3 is TGTGCCAGCAACCACCGGCAGGGAGAGACCCAGTACTTC.

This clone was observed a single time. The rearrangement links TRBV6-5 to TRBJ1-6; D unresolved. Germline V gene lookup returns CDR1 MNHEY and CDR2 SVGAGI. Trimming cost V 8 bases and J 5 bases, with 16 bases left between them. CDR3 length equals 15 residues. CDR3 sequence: CASLFGVWDNSPLHF. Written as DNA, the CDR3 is TGTGCCAGCCTCTTCGGAGTCTGGGATAATTCACCCCTCCACTTT.

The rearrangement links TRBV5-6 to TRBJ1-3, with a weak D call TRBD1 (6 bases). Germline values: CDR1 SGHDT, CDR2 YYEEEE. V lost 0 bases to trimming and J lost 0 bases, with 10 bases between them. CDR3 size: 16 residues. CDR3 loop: CASSLEGVYSGNTIYF. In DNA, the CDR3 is TGTGCCAGCAGCTTGGAGGGGGTGTACTCTGGAAACACCATATATTTT.

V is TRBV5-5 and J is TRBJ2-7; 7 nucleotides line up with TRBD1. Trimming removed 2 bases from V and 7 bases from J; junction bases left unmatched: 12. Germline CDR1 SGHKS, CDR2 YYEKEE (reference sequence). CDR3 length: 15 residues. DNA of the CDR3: TGTGCCAGCAGCTTTGACGCAGGGGGTTTTAATGAGCAGTACTTC. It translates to CASSFDAGGFNEQYF.

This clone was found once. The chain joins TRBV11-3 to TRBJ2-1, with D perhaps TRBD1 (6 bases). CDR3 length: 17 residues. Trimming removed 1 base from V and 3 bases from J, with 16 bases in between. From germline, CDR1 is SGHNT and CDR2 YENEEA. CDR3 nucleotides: TGTGCCAGCAGCTTAGGGGCGTGGGGGCCAGTCTACAATGAGCAGTTCTTC. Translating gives CASSLGAWGPVYNEQFF.

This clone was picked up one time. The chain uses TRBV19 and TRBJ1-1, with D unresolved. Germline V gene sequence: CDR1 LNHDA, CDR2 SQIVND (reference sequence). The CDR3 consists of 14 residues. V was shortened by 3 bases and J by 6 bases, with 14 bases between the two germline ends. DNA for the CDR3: TGTGCCAGTAGTATGACCCGAGGGCTTTCTGAAGCTTTCTTT. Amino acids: CASSMTRGLSEAFF.

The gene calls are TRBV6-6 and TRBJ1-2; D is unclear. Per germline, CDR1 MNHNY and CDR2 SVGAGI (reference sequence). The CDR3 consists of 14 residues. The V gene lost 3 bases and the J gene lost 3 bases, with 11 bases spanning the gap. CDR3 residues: CASSYGISDYGYTF. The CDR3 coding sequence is TGTGCCAGCAGTTATGGCATTTCTGACTATGGCTACACCTTC.

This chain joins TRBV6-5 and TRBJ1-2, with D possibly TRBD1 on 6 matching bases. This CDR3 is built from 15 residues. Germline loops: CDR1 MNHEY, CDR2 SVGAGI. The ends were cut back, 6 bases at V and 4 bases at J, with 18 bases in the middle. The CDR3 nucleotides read TGTGCCAGCAGGCCCCCGGGGGGCAGAGGCTATGGCTACACCTTC. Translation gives CASRPPGGRGYGYTF.

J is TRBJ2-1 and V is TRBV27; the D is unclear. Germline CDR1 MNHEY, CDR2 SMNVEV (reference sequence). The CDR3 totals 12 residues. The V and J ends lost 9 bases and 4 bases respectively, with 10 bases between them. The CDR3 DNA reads TGTGCCAGTCGTACACCTTACAATGAGCAGTTCTTC. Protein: CASRTPYNEQFF.

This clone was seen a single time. For the CDR3, the DNA is TGTGCCAGTAGTATAGGGACAGGGGCAGATACGCAGTATTTT. It translates to CASSIGTGADTQYF. This chain uses TRBV19 with TRBJ2-3, with 9 nucleotides matching TRBD1. V gave up 1 base and J gave up 4 bases; unmatched junction bases: 0. The CDR3 consists of 14 residues. CDR1 LNHDA and CDR2 SQIVND come from the germline V gene (reference sequence).

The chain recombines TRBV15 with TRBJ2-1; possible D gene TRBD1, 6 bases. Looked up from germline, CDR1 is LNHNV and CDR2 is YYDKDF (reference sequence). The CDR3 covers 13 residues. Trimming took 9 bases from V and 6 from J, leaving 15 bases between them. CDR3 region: CATGDTRRNEQFF. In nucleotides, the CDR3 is TGTGCCACGGGGGACACTCGACGCAATGAGCAGTTCTTC.

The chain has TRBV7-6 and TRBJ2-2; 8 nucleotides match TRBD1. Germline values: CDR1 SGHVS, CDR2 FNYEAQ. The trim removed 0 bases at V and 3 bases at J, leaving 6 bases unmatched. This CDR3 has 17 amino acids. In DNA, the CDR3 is TGTGCCAGCAGCTTAGCGCAGGGGGCGAGGTACACCGGGGAGCTGTTTTTT. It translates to CASSLAQGARYTGELFF.

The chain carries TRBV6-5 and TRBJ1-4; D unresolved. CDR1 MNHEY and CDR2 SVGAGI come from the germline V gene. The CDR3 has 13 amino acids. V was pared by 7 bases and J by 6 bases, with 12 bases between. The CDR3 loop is CASIGSRYEKLFF. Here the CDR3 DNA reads TGTGCCAGCATAGGGAGCAGGTATGAAAAACTGTTTTTT.

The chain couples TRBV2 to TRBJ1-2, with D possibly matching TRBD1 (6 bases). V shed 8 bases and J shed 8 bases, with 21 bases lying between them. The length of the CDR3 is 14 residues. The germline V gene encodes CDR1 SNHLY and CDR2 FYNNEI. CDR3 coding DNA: TGTGCCAGCTCAGTTTCAGGACAGCCCGTCGGCTACACCTTC. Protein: CASSVSGQPVGYTF.

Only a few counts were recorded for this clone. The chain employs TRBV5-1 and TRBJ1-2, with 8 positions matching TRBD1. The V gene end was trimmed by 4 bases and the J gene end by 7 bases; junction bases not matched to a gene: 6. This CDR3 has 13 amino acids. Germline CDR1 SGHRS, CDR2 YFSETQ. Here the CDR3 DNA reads TGCGCCAGCAGCCCTGGACAGGGTGGTGGCTACACCTTC. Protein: CASSPGQGGGYTF.

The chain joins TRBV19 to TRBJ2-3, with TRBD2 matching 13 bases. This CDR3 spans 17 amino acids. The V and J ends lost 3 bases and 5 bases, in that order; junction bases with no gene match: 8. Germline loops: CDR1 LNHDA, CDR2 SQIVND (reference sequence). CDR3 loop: CASSIGLAGEYGDTQYF. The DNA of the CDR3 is TGTGCCAGTAGTATCGGACTAGCGGGGGAGTATGGAGATACGCAGTATTTT.

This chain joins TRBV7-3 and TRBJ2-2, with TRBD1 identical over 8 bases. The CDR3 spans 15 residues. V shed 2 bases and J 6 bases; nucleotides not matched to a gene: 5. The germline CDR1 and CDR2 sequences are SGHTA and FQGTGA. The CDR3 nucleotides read TGTGCCAGCAGCTTAGACAGGGGTTTATCCGGGGAGCTGTTTTTT. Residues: CASSLDRGLSGELFF.

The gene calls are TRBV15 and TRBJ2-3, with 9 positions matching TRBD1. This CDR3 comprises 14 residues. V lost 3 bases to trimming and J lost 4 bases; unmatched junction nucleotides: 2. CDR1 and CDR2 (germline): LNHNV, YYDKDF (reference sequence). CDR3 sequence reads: CATSRRTGADTQYF. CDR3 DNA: TGTGCCACCAGCAGGAGGACAGGGGCAGATACGCAGTATTTT.

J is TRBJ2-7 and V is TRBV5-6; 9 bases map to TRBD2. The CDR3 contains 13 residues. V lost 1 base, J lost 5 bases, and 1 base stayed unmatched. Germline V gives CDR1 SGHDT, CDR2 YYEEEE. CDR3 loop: CASSLPSGNEQYF. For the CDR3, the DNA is TGTGCCAGCAGCTTGCCTAGCGGGAACGAGCAGTACTTC.

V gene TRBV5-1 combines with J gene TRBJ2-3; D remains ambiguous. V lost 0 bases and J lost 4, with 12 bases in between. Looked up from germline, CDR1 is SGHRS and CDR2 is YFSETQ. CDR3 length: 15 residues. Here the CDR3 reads CASSLASGFSDTQYF. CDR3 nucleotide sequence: TGCGCCAGCAGCTTGGCGTCAGGTTTTTCAGATACGCAGTATTTT.

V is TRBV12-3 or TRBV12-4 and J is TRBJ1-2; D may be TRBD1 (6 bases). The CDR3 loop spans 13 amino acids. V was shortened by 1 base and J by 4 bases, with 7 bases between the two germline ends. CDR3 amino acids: CASSLGRGYGYTF. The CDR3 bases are TGTGCCAGCAGTTTAGGCAGGGGCTATGGCTACACCTTC.

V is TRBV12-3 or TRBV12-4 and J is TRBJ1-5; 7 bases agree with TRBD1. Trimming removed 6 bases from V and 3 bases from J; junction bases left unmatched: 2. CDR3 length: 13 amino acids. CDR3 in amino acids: CASSGTANQPQHF. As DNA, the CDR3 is TGTGCCAGCAGCGGGACAGCCAATCAGCCCCAGCATTTT.

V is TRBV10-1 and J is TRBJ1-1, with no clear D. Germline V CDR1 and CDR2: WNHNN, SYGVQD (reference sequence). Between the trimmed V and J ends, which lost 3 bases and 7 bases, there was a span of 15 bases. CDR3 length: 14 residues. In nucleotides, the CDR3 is TGCGCCAGCAGTGACGGCGGAGGCCCCAATGAAGCTTTCTTT. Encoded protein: CASSDGGGPNEAFF.

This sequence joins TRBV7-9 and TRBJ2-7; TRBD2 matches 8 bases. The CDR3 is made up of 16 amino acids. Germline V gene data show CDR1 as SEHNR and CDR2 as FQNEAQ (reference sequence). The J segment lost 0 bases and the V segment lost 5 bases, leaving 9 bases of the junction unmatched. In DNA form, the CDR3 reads TGTGCCAGCAGCCTCCACCTAGCGGGTAGCTCCTACGAGCAGTACTTC. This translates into CASSLHLAGSSYEQYF.

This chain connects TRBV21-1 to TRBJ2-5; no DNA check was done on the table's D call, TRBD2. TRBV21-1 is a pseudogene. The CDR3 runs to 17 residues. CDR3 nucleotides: TGTGCCAGCAGCAAAGAGGTACCTAGCGGGGGTAAAGAGACCCAGTACTTC. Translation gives CASSKEVPSGGKETQYF.

Written as DNA, the CDR3 is TGTGCCTGGAGCATCAACAGGGGGCTTTATGAAAAACTGTTTTTT. It translates to CAWSINRGLYEKLFF. V and J are TRBV30 and TRBJ1-4, with 9 positions matching TRBD1. The CDR3 loop spans 15 amino acids. The germline gives CDR1 GTSNPN, CDR2 SVGIG (reference sequence). V lost 3 bases and J lost 6; bases outside the gene matches: 8.